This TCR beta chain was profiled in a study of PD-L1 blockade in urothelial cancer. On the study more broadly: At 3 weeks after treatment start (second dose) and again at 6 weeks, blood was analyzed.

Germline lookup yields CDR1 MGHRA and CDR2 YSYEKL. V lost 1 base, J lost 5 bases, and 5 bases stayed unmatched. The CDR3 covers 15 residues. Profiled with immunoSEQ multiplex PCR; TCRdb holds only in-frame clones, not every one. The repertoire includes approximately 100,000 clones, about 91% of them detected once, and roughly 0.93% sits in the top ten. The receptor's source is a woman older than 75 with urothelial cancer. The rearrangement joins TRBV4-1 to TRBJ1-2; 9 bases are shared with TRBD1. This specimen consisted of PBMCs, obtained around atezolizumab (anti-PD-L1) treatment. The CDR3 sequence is CASSQGFGQGYGYTF. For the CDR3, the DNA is TGCGCCAGCAGCCAAGGATTCGGACAGGGGTATGGCTACACCTTC.